These 26 T cell receptor beta chains share one sample of origin, sequenced in a study of blood T cell repertoires in COVID-19. TCRdb's table, derived via immunoSEQ multiplex PCR, lists solely in-frame clones and lacks some. The sample holds over 200,000 clones, under 85% seen once. Sample: PBMCs or T cells enriched from blood (not recorded which). All receptors derive from a man in his 60s who had recovered from COVID-19.

The chain couples TRBV5-5 to TRBJ1-6, with D maybe TRBD1 (6 bases). Trimming took 0 bases from V and 2 from J, leaving 9 bases between them. Germline V CDR1 and CDR2: SGHKS, YYEKEE (reference sequence). CDR3 length equals 16 residues. The CDR3 DNA sequence: TGTGCCAGCAGCTTGGGGCAGGGGACCTATAATTCACCCCTCCACTTT. Protein product: CASSLGQGTYNSPLHF.

The V and J genes are TRBV25-1 and TRBJ1-4; weak D call: TRBD1 (5 bases). Per germline, CDR1 MGHDK and CDR2 SYGVNS. Trimming left V 4 bases short and J 6 bases short, with 15 bases between. The CDR3 is 15 residues long. CDR3 in DNA: TGTGCCAGCAGTGCGCCGGGACTGAGTTATGAAAAACTGTTTTTT. Its translation is CASSAPGLSYEKLFF.

This clone was found once. The rearrangement joins TRBV5-1 to TRBJ1-1; 7 positions match TRBD1. Germline lookup yields CDR1 SGHRS and CDR2 YFSETQ. This CDR3 contains 16 residues. J gave up 3 bases and V 3 bases, and 11 bases lay outside the gene matches. The CDR3: CASSSTSTGSDTEAFF. The CDR3 region has the DNA TGCGCCAGCAGCTCAACATCGACAGGGTCTGACACTGAAGCTTTCTTT.

The chain is built from TRBV6-2 or TRBV6-3 and TRBJ1-5, with TRBD1 matching 7 bases. Germline lookup yields CDR1 MNHEY and CDR2 SVGEGT. Unmatched junction bases numbered 10, after V lost 5 bases and J lost 3 bases. CDR3 length equals 16 residues. Here the CDR3 reads CASSKNQGEFNQPQHF. CDR3 nucleotides: TGTGCCAGCAGTAAAAACCAGGGGGAGTTCAATCAGCCCCAGCATTTT.

This clone was seen only once. J is TRBJ1-5 and V is TRBV19; 7 bases fit TRBD1. CDR1 is LNHDA, CDR2 SQIVND, per germline (reference sequence). The CDR3 runs to 14 residues. V shed 6 bases, J shed 7 bases, and the junction held 9 bases outside the gene matches. The CDR3 sequence: CASSPSTGNQPQHF. The CDR3 bases are TGTGCCAGTAGCCCTTCGACAGGGAACCAGCCCCAGCATTTT. Complete variable domain (other parts from reference TRBV19 and TRBJ1-5): DGGITQSPKYLFRKEGQNVTLSCEQNLNHDAMYWYRQDPGQGLRLIYYSQIVNDFQKGDIAEGYSVSREKKESFPLTVTSAQKNPTAFYLCASSPSTGNQPQHFGDGTRLSIL.

The V call is TRBV18, the J call TRBJ2-3, with TRBD2 matching over 15 bases. The ends lost 3 bases at V and 4 bases at J; junction bases unmatched: 8. The CDR3 is 18 amino acids. Germline V gene sequence: CDR1 KGHSH, CDR2 LQKENI. The CDR3: CASSPFRTSGGESDTQYF. The DNA for the CDR3 is TGTGCCAGCTCACCGTTTCGGACTAGCGGGGGGGAATCAGATACGCAGTATTTT.

J is TRBJ1-3 and V is TRBV18, with 7 nucleotides matching TRBD1. Germline V gene lookup returns CDR1 KGHSH and CDR2 LQKENI. The CDR3 length is 15 residues. With 4 bases clipped from V and 2 bases from J, the junction kept 5 bases outside the gene matches. The CDR3 nucleotides read TGTGCCAGCTCACAAGACGACAGGGCTGGAAACACCATATATTTT. It codes for CASSQDDRAGNTIYF.

This clone was seen a handful of times. J is TRBJ2-1 and V is TRBV2; 9 bases agree with TRBD1. The V gene's germline CDR1 is SNHLY and CDR2 FYNNEI. J gave up 5 bases and V 5 bases, and 4 bases lay outside the gene matches. This CDR3 contains 14 residues. The CDR3 nucleotides read TGTGCCAGCAGTTACAGGGGGCTTAACAATGAGCAGTTCTTC. This gives the protein CASSYRGLNNEQFF.

This chain uses TRBV27 with TRBJ2-7; 7 bases fit TRBD1. The germline V gene encodes CDR1 MNHEY and CDR2 SMNVEV (reference sequence). The CDR3 contains 14 residues. V dropped 6 bases and J dropped 0; count of bases not matched to a gene: 5. The chain's CDR3 is CASSTGTVSYEQYF. The CDR3 coding sequence is TGTGCCAGCAGCACCGGGACAGTCTCCTACGAGCAGTACTTC.

The chain recombines TRBV9 with TRBJ2-5; 10 bases fit TRBD2. The CDR3 length is 15 residues. V lost 4 bases and J lost 4; bases outside the gene matches: 7. Germline lookup yields CDR1 SGDLS and CDR2 YYNGEE. The CDR3 protein is CASSTSGVDLETQYF. CDR3 nucleotides: TGTGCCAGCAGCACTAGCGGGGTGGATTTAGAGACCCAGTACTTC.

V and J are TRBV24-1 and TRBJ1-5, with D possibly matching TRBD1 (6 bases). Trimming removed 3 bases from V and 4 bases from J, with 6 bases in between. The CDR3 spans 13 residues. In germline, CDR1 is KGHDR, CDR2 SFDVKD. The CDR3 bases are TGTGCCACCAGTGATACAGGGAATCAGCCCCAGCATTTT. Protein product: CATSDTGNQPQHF.

This sequence joins TRBV27 and TRBJ1-1; possibly TRBD1 for D (6 bases). Germline V gene data show CDR1 as MNHEY and CDR2 as SMNVEV (reference sequence). Trimming took off 5 bases at V and 5 bases at J, with 15 bases between the two ends. The CDR3 totals 14 residues. DNA of the CDR3: TGTGCCAGCAGTCTAGAGGGAGGGGGGACTGAAGCTTTCTTT. It translates to CASSLEGGGTEAFF.

This clone was observed a handful of times. J is TRBJ2-7 and V is TRBV5-1, with a weak D call TRBD2 (6 bases). Deletions cut 5 bases from V and 5 bases from J, with 20 bases between. From germline, CDR1 is SGHRS and CDR2 YFSETQ. This CDR3 comprises 15 residues. In nucleotides, the CDR3 is TGCGCCAGCAGATCAGCTGCGACTAGATTGGACGAGCAGTACTTC. Translated, it gives CASRSAATRLDEQYF.

V is TRBV29-1 and J is TRBJ2-5, with D hard to call. The V and J ends lost 4 bases and 2 bases respectively, with 5 bases between them. Looked up from germline, CDR1 is SQVTM and CDR2 is ANQGSEA. The CDR3 is 11 amino acids. The chain's CDR3 is CSVGAQETQYF. CDR3 coding DNA: TGCAGCGTTGGGGCTCAAGAGACCCAGTACTTC.

The J gene is TRBJ1-1, the V gene TRBV9; D unresolved. From germline, CDR1 is SGDLS and CDR2 YYNGEE. CDR3 length equals 14 residues. V was cut by 0 bases and J by 5 bases, with 11 bases left in between. CDR3 sequence: CASSVATTGTEAFF. CDR3 in DNA: TGTGCCAGCAGCGTAGCCACAACGGGGACTGAAGCTTTCTTT. The full variable domain, its missing parts supplied by reference TRBV9 and TRBJ1-1, is DSGVTQTPKHLITATGQRVTLRCSPRSGDLSVYWYQQSLDQGLQFLIQYYNGEERAKGNILERFSAQQFPDLHSELNLSSLELGDSALYFCASSVATTGTEAFFGQGTRLTVV.

This chain connects TRBV10-3 to TRBJ1-6; D may be TRBD1 (6 bases). V was shortened by 9 bases and J by 1 base, with 10 bases between the two germline ends. The CDR3 totals 14 residues. Germline V gives CDR1 ENHRY, CDR2 SYGVKD. CDR3 amino acids: CAIQQGSYNSPLHF. The CDR3 region has the DNA TGTGCCATTCAACAGGGATCCTATAATTCACCCCTCCACTTT.

The chain employs TRBV30 and TRBJ1-1, with a tentative D call TRBD1 (6 bases). Trimming left V 1 base short and J 1 base short, with 7 bases between. CDR1 and CDR2 from the germline V gene are GTSNPN and SVGIG (reference sequence). The length of the CDR3 is 13 residues. The chain's CDR3 is CAWSGQANTEAFF. Here the CDR3 DNA reads TGTGCCTGGAGTGGACAGGCGAACACTGAAGCTTTCTTT.

The table lists this clone with a count of one. The rearrangement links TRBV4-3 to TRBJ2-7; 8 bases map to TRBD1. The CDR3 covers 16 residues. The germline gives CDR1 LGHNA, CDR2 YSLEER. With V trimmed by 0 bases and J by 2 bases, 6 bases remained unmatched. The CDR3 region is CASSQDPGTGAYEQYF. The CDR3, as DNA: TGCGCCAGCAGCCAAGACCCTGGGACAGGCGCCTACGAGCAGTACTTC.

This sequence joins TRBV5-4 and TRBJ1-5, with D maybe TRBD1 (5 bases). Germline V gene lookup returns CDR1 SGHNT and CDR2 YYREEE (reference sequence). Trimming left V 0 bases short and J 7 bases short, with 11 bases between. The CDR3 contains 14 residues. The CDR3 spells CASSLGGREQPQHF. Written as DNA, the CDR3 is TGTGCCAGCAGCTTGGGCGGCAGGGAACAGCCCCAGCATTTT. Filled out from reference TRBV5-4 and TRBJ1-5, the complete variable domain reads ETGVTQSPTHLIKTRGQQVTLRCSSQSGHNTVSWYQQALGQGPQFIFQYYREEENGRGNFPPRFSGLQFPNYSSELNVNALELDDSALYLCASSLGGREQPQHFGDGTRLSIL.

The rearrangement links TRBV5-1 to TRBJ1-2; D possibly corresponds to TRBD1 (5 bases). This CDR3 is built from 13 residues. Trimming pared 4 bases from V and 2 bases from J, leaving 9 bases between. The germline V gene has CDR1 SGHRS and CDR2 YFSETQ. CDR3 DNA sequence: TGCGCCAGCAGCGCTGACAGAAACTATGGCTACACCTTC. It is translated as CASSADRNYGYTF.

The chain combines TRBV6-1 with TRBJ2-6; D unresolved. CDR3 size: 12 residues. Germline V gene data show CDR1 as MNHNS and CDR2 as SASEGT. V gave up 3 bases and J gave up 7 bases, with 4 bases separating them. The CDR3, as DNA: TGTGCCAGCAGTGATGGCGCCAACGTCCTGACTTTC. Protein sequence: CASSDGANVLTF.

This chain joins TRBV4-2 and TRBJ2-2; D ambiguous. Trimming pared 2 bases from V and 1 base from J, leaving 5 bases between. Germline CDR1 reads LGHNA; CDR2 reads YNFKEQ. The CDR3 sequence is 14 residues long. In DNA, the CDR3 is TGTGCCAGCAGCCAACCCCAGAACACCGGGGAGCTGTTTTTT. It yields the protein CASSQPQNTGELFF.

The chain links TRBV12-3 or TRBV12-4 to TRBJ1-4, with TRBD1 matching over 7 bases. The CDR3 is 12 residues long. V was pared by 2 bases and J by 10 bases, with 1 base of the junction left unmatched. The CDR3 nucleotides read TGTGCCAGCAGTTTACAGGGGGGAAAACTGTTTTTT. This gives the protein CASSLQGGKLFF.

V gene TRBV6-5 combines with J gene TRBJ1-1, with a possible D match to TRBD1 (6 bases). The CDR3 has 14 residues. Per the germline V gene, CDR1 is MNHEY and CDR2 is SVGAGI. Trimming removed 7 bases at V and 4 bases at J, with 16 bases between. DNA for the CDR3: TGTGCCAGCACCAACGGGGGGGCGGTCACTGAAGCTTTCTTT. As protein: CASTNGGAVTEAFF.

The chain is built from TRBV10-2 and TRBJ2-1, with a tentative D call TRBD2 (5 bases). Between the trimmed V and J ends, which lost 5 bases and 10 bases, there was a span of 15 bases. This CDR3 is built from 13 residues. Germline lookup yields CDR1 WSHSY and CDR2 SAAADI. In nucleotides, the CDR3 is TGCGCCAGCAGTCTCACGGGAAATTGGGAGCAGTTCTTC. Encoded protein: CASSLTGNWEQFF.

The rearrangement joins TRBV5-6 to TRBJ1-1; the match to TRBD1 covers 9 bases. The CDR3 covers 15 residues. Germline loops: CDR1 SGHDT, CDR2 YYEEEE. J lost 0 bases, V lost 4 bases, and 4 bases had no gene match. The CDR3 reads CASSLGDRVNTEAFF. DNA for the CDR3: TGTGCCAGCAGCCTAGGGGACAGGGTGAACACTGAAGCTTTCTTT.